The T cell receptor (beta chain) described here comes from a study of cytomegalovirus exposure and HLA in healthy donors. PCR amplification relied on 60 Vbeta primers (plus 13 Jbeta primers). In the source study's methods: Approximately 87 million unique TCR beta chains, 10 million to 14 million shared, were counted in a later analysis. The repertoire was sequenced with immunoSEQ multiplex PCR; TCRdb's copy has only in-frame clones and lacks some. That table furnishes V, J and clone size, whereas the DNA furnished D and trimming. The sample carries roughly 120,000 clones, 65% to 75% recorded once. The germline V gene encodes CDR1 SGHAT and CDR2 FQNNGV. CDR3 length: 17 amino acids. The germline V and J ends were trimmed by 3 bases and 0 bases, with 17 bases remaining between them.

Sequencing used PBMCs. The V and J genes are TRBV11-2 and TRBJ1-1, with a tentative D call TRBD1 (5 bases). This receptor was obtained from a man aged 25 to 40 in good health and CMV-seropositive. Here the CDR3 DNA reads TGTGCCAGCAGCTTGGGGGTGGGGGGGTTATTGAACACTGAAGCTTTCTTT. Protein product: CASSLGVGGLLNTEAFF.